Following are 23 T cell receptor beta chains from one sample sequenced in a study of OX40 agonist ivuxolimab in advanced cancers. Produced via immunoSEQ multiplex PCR; TCRdb's table is partial and in-frame only. The table has around 84,000 clones, under 85% seen once. The starting material was CD4+ or CD8+ T cells sorted from blood, obtained in a trial of the OX40 agonist ivuxolimab. These receptors all stem from an adult with an advanced solid tumor such as melanoma, head and neck, liver or kidney cancer.

The rearrangement joins TRBV4-3 to TRBJ1-2; 12 bases map to TRBD1. Germline CDR1 is LGHNA and CDR2 is YSLEER. V shed 0 bases, J shed 4 bases, and the junction held 3 bases outside the gene matches. This CDR3 comprises 16 residues. The CDR3: CASSQEPGQGAYGYTF. The CDR3 nucleotides are TGCGCCAGCAGCCAAGAACCGGGACAGGGGGCCTATGGCTACACCTTC.

This chain uses TRBV5-1 with TRBJ2-5; TRBD1 aligns across 9 bases. CDR1 and CDR2 (germline): SGHRS, YFSETQ. V lost 4 bases and J lost 5; bases outside the gene matches: 9. The CDR3 runs to 15 residues. The CDR3 DNA reads TGCGCCAGCAGCACGGCTATACAGGGGGCCGAGACCCAGTACTTC. Its translation: CASSTAIQGAETQYF.

The CDR3, as DNA: TGTGCCAGCAGCCCGAGGGGGTCGGAGACCCAGTACTTC. This translates into CASSPRGSETQYF. The chain uses TRBV5-8 and TRBJ2-5, with TRBD1 as a possible D gene (6 bases). V lost 4 bases, J lost 5 bases, and 12 bases lay in between. The CDR3 is 13 amino acids. CDR1 is SGHTS, CDR2 YDEGEE, per germline.

The chain links TRBV6-5 to TRBJ2-7; perhaps D is TRBD1 or TRBD2 (5 bases each). Germline V gives CDR1 MNHEY, CDR2 SVGAGI. V lost 6 bases and J lost 3, with 18 bases in between. This CDR3 has 15 residues. For the CDR3, the DNA is TGTGCCAGCAGCCCCAGAGGAAGGGGAGTCTACGAGCAGTACTTC. This gives the protein CASSPRGRGVYEQYF.

Here the CDR3 DNA reads TGCGCCAGCAGCGCACGACAGGGCGTACAAGAGACCCAGTACTTC. Protein sequence: CASSARQGVQETQYF. The rearrangement joins TRBV5-1 to TRBJ2-5; 7 bases line up with TRBD1. CDR3 length: 15 amino acids. Germline-derived CDR1 and CDR2 are SGHRS and YFSETQ. With V trimmed by 4 bases and J by 2 bases, 8 bases remained unmatched.

The gene calls are TRBV5-4 and TRBJ1-4; D gene ambiguous. The CDR3 runs to 14 residues. CDR1 and CDR2 from the germline V gene are SGHNT and YYREEE (reference sequence). Trimming shortened V by 4 bases and J by 4 bases, and 11 bases separated the two germline ends. CDR3 DNA sequence: TGTGCCAGCAGCGTCGACCCGATTAATGAAAAACTGTTTTTT. Protein product: CASSVDPINEKLFF. Looking up the rest from reference TRBV5-4 and TRBJ1-4 gives the full variable domain: ETGVTQSPTHLIKTRGQQVTLRCSSQSGHNTVSWYQQALGQGPQFIFQYYREEENGRGNFPPRFSGLQFPNYSSELNVNALELDDSALYLCASSVDPINEKLFFGSGTQLSVL.

The count of this clone is one. This chain links TRBV6-6 with TRBJ2-7; D is ambiguous. Looked up from germline, CDR1 is MNHNY and CDR2 is SVGAGI (reference sequence). Trimming cost V 8 bases and J 5 bases, with 10 bases left between them. The CDR3 is made up of 11 amino acids. The chain's CDR3 is CASGRLHEQYF. The DNA for the CDR3 is TGTGCCAGCGGACGTCTCCACGAGCAGTACTTC.

This clone was observed a handful of times. The V call is TRBV13, the J call TRBJ2-7; 10 bases map to TRBD1. V gave up 1 base and J gave up 5 bases; unmatched junction bases: 11. Germline V lookup: CDR1 PRHDT, CDR2 FYEKMQ (reference sequence). This CDR3 is built from 17 residues. The CDR3 is CASSLVGETGGVDEQYF. The CDR3 bases are TGTGCCAGCAGCTTAGTAGGGGAGACAGGGGGCGTTGACGAGCAGTACTTC. The complete variable domain, with remaining parts taken from reference TRBV13 and TRBJ2-7, reads AAGVIQSPRHLIKEKRETATLKCYPIPRHDTVYWYQQGPGQDPQFLISFYEKMQSDKGSIPDRFSAQQFSDYHSELNMSSLELGDSALYFCASSLVGETGGVDEQYFGPGTRLTVT.

The chain couples TRBV2 to TRBJ1-5; D not resolved. V lost 1 base and J 6 bases, leaving 10 bases between the germline ends. Germline V gene data show CDR1 as SNHLY and CDR2 as FYNNEI. The CDR3 is 14 residues long. CDR3 sequence reads: CASSEEPVGQPQHF. In DNA, the CDR3 is TGTGCCAGCAGTGAAGAGCCCGTGGGTCAGCCCCAGCATTTT.

This clone has only one observation. The chain joins TRBV28 to TRBJ2-7, with D maybe TRBD1 (6 bases). V lost 6 bases and J 2 bases, leaving 14 bases between the germline ends. The length of the CDR3 is 14 residues. CDR1 is MDHEN and CDR2 is SYDVKM in the germline V gene. CDR3 nucleotide sequence: TGTGCCAGCAGATACAAACAGGGACCCTACGAGCAGTACTTC. Encoded protein: CASRYKQGPYEQYF.

This chain uses TRBV5-6 with TRBJ2-1; D gene ambiguous. CDR3 length: 14 amino acids. Germline V lookup: CDR1 SGHDT, CDR2 YYEEEE. The germline V and J ends were trimmed by 3 bases and 4 bases, with 11 bases remaining between them. DNA for the CDR3: TGTGCCAGCAGCTCCAAGTGGGGATACAATGAGCAGTTCTTC. It is translated as CASSSKWGYNEQFF.

This clone was seen only once. The genes are TRBV15 and TRBJ1-1; D unclear. Germline V gives CDR1 LNHNV, CDR2 YYDKDF (reference sequence). The CDR3 covers 15 residues. Trimming left V 3 bases short and J 1 base short, with 12 bases between. The CDR3 reads CATSRGRPKNTEAFF. The CDR3 DNA reads as TGTGCCACCAGCAGGGGCCGGCCTAAGAACACTGAAGCTTTCTTT.

The V and J genes are TRBV5-4 and TRBJ2-1; 15 nucleotides line up with TRBD2. Per the germline V gene, CDR1 is SGHNT and CDR2 is YYREEE (reference sequence). The junction had 2 bases not matched to a gene; V was cut back by 3 bases and J by 7 bases. CDR3 length equals 15 residues. CDR3 in amino acids: CASSWGLAGGNEQFF. The CDR3 region has the DNA TGTGCCAGCAGCTGGGGACTAGCGGGAGGAAATGAGCAGTTCTTC.

In its sample, this clone was seen once. The V gene is TRBV28, the J gene TRBJ1-6, with 7 positions matching TRBD1. J was trimmed by 10 bases and V by 5 bases; bases with no gene match: 11. CDR3 length equals 15 residues. The germline gives CDR1 MDHEN, CDR2 SYDVKM. CDR3 protein: CASSGGGGIGSPLHF. The CDR3 nucleotides are TGTGCCAGCAGTGGAGGGGGCGGGATAGGCTCACCCCTCCACTTT.

This chain uses TRBV5-1 with TRBJ2-7; D gene unclear. CDR3 length: 13 amino acids. V lost 4 bases, J lost 1 base, and 9 bases lay in between. Per germline, CDR1 SGHRS and CDR2 YFSETQ. The CDR3 sequence: CASSVGSSYEQYF. CDR3 nucleotide sequence: TGCGCCAGCAGCGTCGGTAGTTCCTACGAGCAGTACTTC.

In this sample, this clone turned up many times. The chain recombines TRBV28 with TRBJ2-3, with D perhaps being TRBD1 or TRBD2 (6 bases each). This CDR3 has 16 amino acids. The V gene's germline CDR1 is MDHEN and CDR2 SYDVKM. The V end was cut by 5 bases, the J end by 0 bases, with 15 bases between. CDR3 protein: CASSAGTGPSTDTQYF. As DNA, the CDR3 is TGTGCCAGCAGTGCGGGAACAGGGCCGAGCACAGATACGCAGTATTTT.

The chain has TRBV6-5 and TRBJ2-7; D assignment may be TRBD1 or TRBD2 (6 bases each). This CDR3 contains 15 residues. Trimming cost V 4 bases and J 2 bases, with 15 bases left between them. Germline V gives CDR1 MNHEY, CDR2 SVGAGI. The CDR3 bases are TGTGCCAGCAGTTGGGGGCGGGGCCCGACCTACGAGCAGTACTTC. It encodes CASSWGRGPTYEQYF.

The chain has TRBV19 and TRBJ2-7; possibly TRBD1 for D (6 bases). The CDR3 loop spans 15 amino acids. The V gene's germline CDR1 is LNHDA and CDR2 SQIVND (reference sequence). V lost 3 bases and J 2 bases, leaving 14 bases between the germline ends. The CDR3, as DNA: TGTGCCAGTAGTATCGCCCCCGGACAGACCTACGAGCAGTACTTC. It yields the protein CASSIAPGQTYEQYF.

A single count supports this clone. The chain joins TRBV7-3 to TRBJ2-7, with 9 bases matching TRBD2. V shed 3 bases and J 6 bases; nucleotides not matched to a gene: 12. CDR3 size: 16 residues. Germline CDR1 reads SGHTA; CDR2 reads FQGTGA. The CDR3 bases are TGTGCCAGCAGCTTTCAACCGGGACTAGCTTCAGGCGAGCAGTACTTC. It translates to CASSFQPGLASGEQYF.

This clone occurred a few times. The gene calls are TRBV5-8 and TRBJ1-2; D is unclear. From germline, CDR1 is SGHTS and CDR2 YDEGEE. Deletions cut 4 bases from V and 7 bases from J, with 20 bases between. The CDR3 runs 15 residues. The CDR3 loop is CASSVPSGRTFGYTF. The CDR3, as DNA: TGTGCCAGCAGCGTCCCCTCCGGGAGAACTTTTGGCTACACCTTC.

The chain joins TRBV9 to TRBJ2-2; no firm D call. The germline V gene has CDR1 SGDLS and CDR2 YYNGEE. Deletions cut 0 bases from V and 3 bases from J, with 3 bases between. The CDR3 is 13 amino acids. The CDR3 coding sequence is TGTGCCAGCAGCGTAGAGTACACCGGGGAGCTGTTTTTT. This translates into CASSVEYTGELFF.

Points on this clone: One end of the junction is discordant with germline, which a read error may explain. The DNA of the CDR3 is TGTGCCAGCAGCGGGAACAGGAGGCCACTCTTT. Amino acid sequence: CASSGNRRPLF. The chain is built from TRBV7-9 and TRBJ1-1, with D tentatively TRBD1 (5 bases). CDR3 length equals 11 residues. Germline V gives CDR1 SEHNR, CDR2 FQNEAQ (reference sequence).

This clone has a handful of counts. V is TRBV6-6 and J is TRBJ1-4; 7 bases match TRBD1. This CDR3 is built from 15 residues. The junction had 3 bases not matched to a gene; V was cut back by 2 bases and J by 3 bases. The V gene's germline CDR1 is MNHNY and CDR2 SVGAGI (reference sequence). CDR3 in DNA: TGTGCCAGCAGTTACCCCGACAGGGCTAATGAAAAACTGTTTTTT. Protein product: CASSYPDRANEKLFF.